This T cell receptor beta chain was observed in a study of Graves' ophthalmopathy and Graves' hyperthyroidism. Whole-study results and caveats: An approximately 80% specificity and nearly 90% sensitivity were achieved by a 13-signature model that separated ophthalmopathy from stable hyperthyroidism.

RNA transcripts served as template for amplifying TCR beta CDR3 sequences. Second-round multiplex PCR came after first-round RT-PCR with HTBI primers. TCRdb recomputed calls from the multiplex PCR reads with MiXCR, one row per CDR3 protein. The sample has 450,000 or so distinct CDR3 sequences, 14% seen once. Many counts were recorded for this clonotype. Its matching antigen is unknown. The CDR3 is made up of 15 amino acids. The V gene's germline CDR1 is KGHDR and CDR2 SFDVKD. The V gene lost 3 bases and the J gene lost 5 bases, with 15 bases spanning the gap. Ophthalmopathy donors showed moderate-to-severe activity, CAS ≥3, NOSPECS ≥4 and a duration under 3 months. Each diagnosis was determined on the basis of clinical symptoms, serum thyroxine, TRAb, thyroid ultrasound and orbital computed tomography.

The clonotype originates from a woman in her thirties with Graves' ophthalmopathy. Sequencing was carried out using blood. V gene TRBV24-1 combines with J gene TRBJ2-5; TRBD1 is a possible D gene (5 bases). The DNA of the CDR3 is TGTGCCACCAGTGATCCTGGACAAATCGGGGAGACCCAGTACTTC. This sequence encodes CATSDPGQIGETQYF.